One sample yielded the 26 T cell receptor beta chains listed below, sequenced in a study of T cells after yellow fever vaccination. Via MiXCR, TCRdb re-called the 5' RACE reads, giving one row per CDR3 protein. The sample has some 420,000 distinct CDR3 sequences; around 19% are singletons. The input for sequencing was PBMCs, taken before the yellow fever booster vaccination. These receptors came from a man aged 18 to 30 who received the YFV17D yellow fever vaccine.

CDR3 nucleotides: TGCGCCAGCACCTACTCCGGGACTAGCGGGACCGGAGATACGCAGTATTTT. Translation: CASTYSGTSGTGDTQYF. The chain carries TRBV5-1 and TRBJ2-3; 13 nucleotides match TRBD2. The germline V gene encodes CDR1 SGHRS and CDR2 YFSETQ. V gave up 6 bases and J gave up 5 bases; unmatched junction bases: 12. The CDR3 runs 17 residues.

The chain links TRBV9 to TRBJ2-6; D not certain. With 3 bases removed from V and 1 base from J, the gap between germline ends came to 11 bases. Germline CDR1 reads SGDLS; CDR2 reads YYNGEE. This CDR3 has 16 amino acids. CDR3 sequence reads: CASSDGRISGANVLTF. The DNA for the CDR3 is TGTGCCAGCAGCGACGGACGGATATCTGGGGCCAACGTCCTGACTTTC.

This clonotype was seen ten or more times. The rearrangement links TRBV6-2 or TRBV6-3 to TRBJ1-2, with 10 bases aligning to TRBD1. V lost 6 bases, J lost 3 bases, and 7 bases stayed unmatched. The CDR3 length is 15 residues. Germline CDR1 is MNHEY and CDR2 is SVGEGT. DNA for the CDR3: TGTGCCAGCAGGCCGGGACAGGGGACGGACTATGGCTACACCTTC. This gives the protein CASRPGQGTDYGYTF.

This clonotype showed up just a few times. V gene TRBV20-1 combines with J gene TRBJ1-2; a weak D match, TRBD1 (6 bases). From germline, CDR1 is DFQATT and CDR2 SNEGSKA (reference sequence). With 5 bases removed from V and 8 bases from J, the gap between germline ends came to 27 bases. The CDR3 totals 16 residues. In DNA, the CDR3 is TGCAGTGCTCCCCTTCCCACAGGGCTACAGGACGAAGGCTACACCTTC. It translates to CSAPLPTGLQDEGYTF.

The genes are TRBV6-1 and TRBJ2-7; D possibly corresponds to TRBD2 (5 bases). The CDR3 length is 13 residues. The germline V gene encodes CDR1 MNHNS and CDR2 SASEGT. Between the trimmed V and J ends, which lost 6 bases and 2 bases, there was a span of 11 bases. CDR3 sequence (DNA): TGTGCCAGCAGGAGCGGTTCCGCCTACGAGCAGTACGTC. Translated: CASRSGSAYEQYV.

The J gene is TRBJ2-3, the V gene TRBV5-5; either TRBD1 or TRBD2 may supply D (5 bases each). This CDR3 comprises 19 residues. The V end lost 1 base, the J end lost 0 bases, and 21 bases lay between the germline ends. Germline V lookup: CDR1 SGHKS, CDR2 YYEKEE (reference sequence). Written as DNA, the CDR3 is TGTGCCAGCAGCTTGTTCGGGATCGGGGCAGGGTTTAGCACAGATACGCAGTATTTT. Protein product: CASSLFGIGAGFSTDTQYF.

This clonotype was counted many times. The V gene is TRBV7-6, the J gene TRBJ1-6; D remains unclear. Germline CDR1 is SGHVS and CDR2 is FNYEAQ. The V end lost 0 bases, the J end lost 7 bases, and 4 bases lay between the germline ends. This CDR3 contains 13 residues. CDR3 protein: CASSLAENSPLHF. DNA of the CDR3: TGTGCCAGCAGCTTAGCAGAGAATTCACCCCTCCACTTT.

The rearrangement uses TRBV6-2 or TRBV6-3 and TRBJ2-5; D remains unclear. CDR3 length: 14 residues. V lost 0 bases to trimming and J lost 5 bases, with 10 bases between them. The germline CDR1 and CDR2 sequences are MNHEY and SVGEGT. CDR3 amino acids: CASSYSSNQETQYF. The CDR3 DNA is TGTGCCAGCAGTTACTCGAGTAATCAGGAGACCCAGTACTTC.

The rearrangement uses TRBV6-5 and TRBJ2-7; 12 positions match TRBD2. This CDR3 has 16 residues. V gave up 7 bases and J gave up 3 bases; unmatched junction bases: 10. Germline assignment: CDR1 MNHEY and CDR2 SVGAGI. The CDR3 reads CASTPGGLAGHYEQYF. The DNA of the CDR3 is TGTGCCAGCACCCCAGGGGGACTAGCGGGCCACTACGAGCAGTACTTC.

The CDR3 region is CSASGRGRGFYEQYF. The CDR3 nucleotides read TGCAGTGCTAGTGGGAGGGGCCGTGGATTCTACGAGCAGTACTTC. The chain joins TRBV20-1 to TRBJ2-7; TRBD2 aligns across 7 bases. This CDR3 contains 15 residues. After removal of 3 bases from V and 3 bases from J, the junction contained 11 bases not matched to a gene. The germline gives CDR1 DFQATT, CDR2 SNEGSKA (reference sequence).

Relative to its sample, this clonotype is medium-sized. This sequence joins TRBV2 and TRBJ2-5, with D tentatively TRBD2 (5 bases). Germline values: CDR1 SNHLY, CDR2 FYNNEI. The CDR3 is made up of 13 amino acids. With 3 bases removed from V and 5 bases from J, the gap between germline ends came to 10 bases. The CDR3 protein is CASSESPGETQYF. Written as DNA, the CDR3 is TGTGCCAGCAGTGAGAGTCCGGGGGAGACCCAGTACTTC.

V is TRBV12-3 or TRBV12-4 and J is TRBJ1-2; D is perhaps TRBD1 (5 bases). CDR3 size: 14 residues. V was shortened by 5 bases and J by 2 bases, with 12 bases between the two germline ends. The CDR3 reads CASSPSGGNYGYTF. CDR3 DNA: TGTGCCAGCAGTCCGTCCGGGGGAAACTATGGCTACACCTTC.

This clonotype came up a few times. The rearrangement joins TRBV6-2 or TRBV6-3 to TRBJ2-5; 8 nucleotides align to TRBD2. V gave up 2 bases and J gave up 6 bases; unmatched junction bases: 8. Germline V gene lookup returns CDR1 MNHEY and CDR2 SVGEGT. The CDR3 loop spans 15 amino acids. CDR3 protein: CASSYRVSGMKTQYF. As DNA, the CDR3 is TGTGCCAGCAGTTACCGAGTTAGCGGGATGAAGACCCAGTACTTC.

The V gene is TRBV24-1, the J gene TRBJ2-5; 7 nucleotides align to TRBD2. This CDR3 is 15 amino acids long. The germline V gene encodes CDR1 KGHDR and CDR2 SFDVKD. V shed 3 bases and J 1 base; nucleotides not matched to a gene: 4. The CDR3 DNA sequence: TGTGCCACCAGTGATCCTTCGGGGGGCCAAGAGACCCAGTACTTC. Protein: CATSDPSGGQETQYF.

This clonotype was seen only a few times. The genes are TRBV18 and TRBJ2-6; 10 bases agree with TRBD1. After removal of 3 bases from V and 0 bases from J, the junction contained 5 bases not matched to a gene. Per the germline V gene, CDR1 is KGHSH and CDR2 is LQKENI. The CDR3 consists of 18 residues. The CDR3: CASSPPGQGPSGANVLTF. As DNA, the CDR3 is TGTGCCAGCTCACCGCCGGGACAGGGGCCCTCTGGGGCCAACGTCCTGACTTTC.

This clonotype was detected only a few times. The gene calls are TRBV5-1 and TRBJ2-3; perhaps TRBD2 as D (8 bases). Trimming pared 4 bases from V and 1 base from J, leaving 16 bases between. The CDR3 is 16 amino acids. Germline CDR1 and CDR2: SGHRS and YFSETQ. CDR3 nucleotide sequence: TGCGCCAGCAGCCTCGGGAGGGACAGCCGCACAGATACGCAGTATTTT. Protein: CASSLGRDSRTDTQYF.

V gene TRBV20-1 combines with J gene TRBJ2-1; 8 bases line up with TRBD2. This CDR3 comprises 14 residues. Germline values: CDR1 DFQATT, CDR2 SNEGSKA (reference sequence). The V and J ends lost 6 bases and 4 bases, in that order; junction bases with no gene match: 8. The CDR3 is CSAEEPGGYNEQFF. The CDR3 DNA reads as TGCAGTGCAGAGGAGCCGGGGGGGTACAATGAGCAGTTCTTC.

This rearrangement joins TRBV10-3 to TRBJ1-2; 7 positions agree with TRBD1. The CDR3 contains 15 residues. The trim removed 0 bases at V and 8 bases at J, leaving 9 bases unmatched. Germline V gene lookup returns CDR1 ENHRY and CDR2 SYGVKD. CDR3 sequence (DNA): TGTGCCATCAGTGAGTCAGAGAGGGGGCGTGGAGGCTACACCTTC. This gives the protein CAISESERGRGGYTF.

CDR3 region: CASSLLKTGELFF. The CDR3 DNA reads TGTGCCAGCAGCCTATTAAAGACCGGGGAGCTGTTTTTT. The rearrangement links TRBV12-3 or TRBV12-4 to TRBJ2-2; D is ambiguous. V dropped 6 bases and J dropped 5 bases, with 10 bases sitting between them. This CDR3 comprises 13 residues.

This chain connects TRBV4-2 to TRBJ2-2, with D uncertain. V was clipped by 0 bases and J by 0 bases, with 8 bases between them. The CDR3 is made up of 16 amino acids. Germline V gene data show CDR1 as LGHNA and CDR2 as YNFKEQ. The chain's CDR3 is CASSQEAYPNTGELFF. The CDR3 DNA reads TGTGCCAGCAGCCAAGAGGCATATCCGAACACCGGGGAGCTGTTTTTT.

The chain joins TRBV7-7 to TRBJ2-2; 12 bases align to TRBD2. V was clipped by 5 bases and J by 4 bases; unmatched bases: 5. The length of the CDR3 is 16 residues. Per the germline V gene, CDR1 is SSHAT and CDR2 is FNYEAQ (reference sequence). As DNA, the CDR3 is TGTGCCAGCAGCCCAGGACTAGCGGGGATCACCGGGGAGCTGTTTTTT. Amino acid sequence: CASSPGLAGITGELFF.

The V and J genes are TRBV12-3 or TRBV12-4 and TRBJ2-1; 8 bases align to TRBD2. This CDR3 spans 16 amino acids. V gave up 6 bases and J gave up 0 bases; unmatched junction bases: 7. The CDR3 bases are TGTGCCAGCAGGATTTCGGGGGGGCCCTCCTACAATGAGCAGTTCTTC. Translated: CASRISGGPSYNEQFF.

This clonotype was seen more than once but under ten times. The chain has TRBV15 and TRBJ1-3; a weak D match, TRBD1 (5 bases). The germline gives CDR1 LNHNV, CDR2 YYDKDF (reference sequence). This CDR3 region has 14 residues. V shed 5 bases and J shed 4 bases, with 12 bases lying between them. CDR3 loop: CATSPQGAGNTIYF. The CDR3 nucleotides are TGTGCCACCAGCCCCCAAGGGGCGGGAAACACCATATATTTT.

There are a few counts of this clonotype. The chain is built from TRBV7-9 and TRBJ2-2, with no clear D. V was clipped by 1 base and J by 3 bases, with 12 bases between them. Germline values: CDR1 SEHNR, CDR2 FQNEAQ (reference sequence). The CDR3 extends over 16 amino acids. For the CDR3, the DNA is TGTGCCAGCAGCTTAGAAGGGTGGCAGGACACCGGGGAGCTGTTTTTT. This translates into CASSLEGWQDTGELFF.

The gene calls are TRBV5-1 and TRBJ1-2; no firm D call. The V end lost 4 bases, the J end lost 9 bases, and 19 bases lay between the germline ends. The germline CDR1 and CDR2 sequences are SGHRS and YFSETQ. The CDR3 spans 14 residues. The CDR3 here is CASSAGDTTNSYTF. CDR3 sequence (DNA): TGCGCCAGCAGCGCCGGAGACACCACTAACAGCTACACCTTC.

This sequence joins TRBV6-6 and TRBJ2-7; the D gene could be TRBD1 or TRBD2 (6 bases each). The V gene's germline CDR1 is MNHNY and CDR2 SVGAGI (reference sequence). CDR3 length: 14 residues. Trimming took 0 bases from V and 4 from J, leaving 10 bases between them. CDR3 sequence reads: CASSYSGGGYEQYF. The DNA of the CDR3 is TGTGCCAGCAGTTACTCGGGGGGCGGGTACGAGCAGTACTTC.